The rows below give T cell receptor beta chains drawn from one sample of a study of cytomegalovirus exposure and HLA in healthy donors. Assay: immunoSEQ multiplex PCR; the TCRdb copy retains only in-frame clones and omits some. Altogether 170,000 or so clones are present, 84% being singletons, with the ten largest covering around 4.8%. Material for sequencing was PBMCs. These receptors all come from a man aged 18 to 29 in good health and CMV-seronegative. CDR3s include the opening cysteine and the closing phenylalanine or tryptophan.

cdr3_aa: CASSELQGVSGELFF
j_call: TRBJ2-2
v_call: TRBV2
cdr3_length: 15

cdr3_aa: CASSSDSGGPETQYF
j_call: TRBJ2-5
v_call: TRBV13
cdr3_length: 15

cdr3_aa: CASSNVDRASPLHF
j_call: TRBJ1-6
v_call: TRBV19
cdr3_length: 14

cdr3_aa: CASSPQGTAGGQFF
j_call: TRBJ2-1
v_call: TRBV19
cdr3_length: 14

cdr3_aa: CASSSGGRDRYSNQPQHF
j_call: TRBJ1-5
v_call: TRBV7-9
cdr3_length: 18

cdr3_aa: CASTGSLAYEQYF
j_call: TRBJ2-7
v_call: TRBV7-8
cdr3_length: 13

cdr3_aa: CSSSLQGETQYF
j_call: TRBJ2-5
v_call: TRBV7-9
cdr3_length: 12

cdr3_aa: CASSQRPGWTEAFF
j_call: TRBJ1-1
v_call: TRBV6-5
cdr3_length: 14

cdr3_aa: CASSRDAYTSTGRNTEAFF
j_call: TRBJ1-1
v_call: TRBV7-6
cdr3_length: 19

cdr3_aa: CASSPFDTKRTEAFF
j_call: TRBJ1-1
v_call: TRBV7-6
cdr3_length: 15

cdr3_aa: CASSVAAGAVTDTQYF
j_call: TRBJ2-3
v_call: TRBV9
cdr3_length: 16

cdr3_aa: CASSPEWGSDSYEQYF
j_call: NA
v_call: TRBV4-1
cdr3_length: 16

cdr3_aa: CASRTDRGLAGELFF
j_call: TRBJ2-2
v_call: TRBV6-5
cdr3_length: 15

cdr3_aa: CSVESQDYGYTF
j_call: TRBJ1-2
v_call: TRBV29-1
cdr3_length: 12

cdr3_aa: CASRPTGIYGYTF
j_call: TRBJ1-2
v_call: TRBV2
cdr3_length: 13

cdr3_aa: CASSLSDRGKTEAFF
j_call: TRBJ1-1
v_call: TRBV28
cdr3_length: 15

cdr3_aa: CASSPGTVAYEQYF
j_call: TRBJ2-7
v_call: TRBV28
cdr3_length: 14

cdr3_aa: CSGGTANYGYTF
j_call: TRBJ1-2
v_call: TRBV29-1
cdr3_length: 12

cdr3_aa: CASSTTGNQPQHF
j_call: TRBJ1-5
v_call: TRBV6-6
cdr3_length: 13

cdr3_aa: CAWRFISDGYTF
j_call: TRBJ1-2
v_call: TRBV30
cdr3_length: 12

cdr3_aa: CASSYVTGASGNPTYSYNEQFF
j_call: TRBJ2-1
v_call: TRBV27
cdr3_length: 22

cdr3_aa: CASSLGYYTEAFF
j_call: TRBJ1-1
v_call: TRBV5-1
cdr3_length: 13

cdr3_aa: CASSHTGGLREQYF
j_call: TRBJ2-7
v_call: TRBV4-1
cdr3_length: 14

cdr3_aa: CSDRGPSYNEQFF
j_call: TRBJ2-1
v_call: TRBV29-1
cdr3_length: 13

cdr3_aa: CASSRVTGDTQYF
j_call: TRBJ2-3
v_call: TRBV7-3
cdr3_length: 13

cdr3_aa: CASSSTVRKNIQYF
j_call: TRBJ2-4
v_call: TRBV11-2
cdr3_length: 14

cdr3_aa: CASRDRGGDEKLFF
j_call: TRBJ1-4
v_call: TRBV6-5
cdr3_length: 14

cdr3_aa: CAGSGSKYEQFF
j_call: TRBJ2-1
v_call: TRBV30
cdr3_length: 12

cdr3_aa: CASSLNGAPAGYTF
j_call: TRBJ1-2
v_call: TRBV5-1
cdr3_length: 14

cdr3_aa: CASISPRGWRSTYEQYF
j_call: TRBJ2-7
v_call: TRBV2
cdr3_length: 17

cdr3_aa: CASSTGQLTDTDTQYF
j_call: TRBJ2-3
v_call: TRBV28
cdr3_length: 16

cdr3_aa: CASSLRTAGKDTQYF
j_call: TRBJ2-3
v_call: TRBV7-3
cdr3_length: 15

cdr3_aa: CASSSSLYSNQPQHF
j_call: TRBJ1-5
v_call: TRBV27
cdr3_length: 15

cdr3_aa: CASSYDTGELYQPQHF
j_call: TRBJ1-5
v_call: TRBV28
cdr3_length: 16

cdr3_aa: CASSGRMLSGNTIYF
j_call: TRBJ1-3
v_call: TRBV6-5
cdr3_length: 15

cdr3_aa: CASSMLANEQFF
j_call: TRBJ2-1
v_call: TRBV19
cdr3_length: 12

cdr3_aa: CATSTSSYEQYF
j_call: TRBJ2-7
v_call: TRBV15
cdr3_length: 12

cdr3_aa: CASSLDRGTGELFF
j_call: TRBJ2-2
v_call: TRBV5-1
cdr3_length: 14

cdr3_aa: CASSTDSTLQETQYF
j_call: TRBJ2-5
v_call: TRBV19
cdr3_length: 15

cdr3_aa: CASSVRDLNTEAFF
j_call: TRBJ1-1
v_call: TRBV7-6
cdr3_length: 14

cdr3_aa: CASSGDRGYEQYF
j_call: TRBJ2-7
v_call: TRBV7-3
cdr3_length: 13

cdr3_aa: CASSGLAGAGELFF
j_call: TRBJ2-2
v_call: TRBV19
cdr3_length: 14

cdr3_aa: CASSATITGEQYF
j_call: TRBJ2-7
v_call: TRBV25-1
cdr3_length: 13

cdr3_aa: CASSADSRSSGANVLTF
j_call: TRBJ2-6
v_call: TRBV9
cdr3_length: 17

cdr3_aa: CSVRVTEAFF
j_call: TRBJ1-1
v_call: TRBV29-1
cdr3_length: 10

cdr3_aa: CASSLSTGFQETQYF
j_call: TRBJ2-5
v_call: TRBV11-3
cdr3_length: 15

cdr3_aa: CASSLSSGGGYTF
j_call: TRBJ1-2
v_call: TRBV28
cdr3_length: 13

cdr3_aa: CASSQATRDRDYEQYF
j_call: TRBJ2-7
v_call: TRBV4-1
cdr3_length: 16

cdr3_aa: CASGPQGASGNTIYF
j_call: TRBJ1-3
v_call: TRBV9
cdr3_length: 15

cdr3_aa: CASSLELGQPNGYTF
j_call: TRBJ1-2
v_call: TRBV11-3
cdr3_length: 15

cdr3_aa: CASSVQGAATDTQYF
j_call: TRBJ2-3
v_call: TRBV6-1
cdr3_length: 15

cdr3_aa: CASSLVAGGRYEQYF
j_call: TRBJ2-7
v_call: TRBV11-2
cdr3_length: 15